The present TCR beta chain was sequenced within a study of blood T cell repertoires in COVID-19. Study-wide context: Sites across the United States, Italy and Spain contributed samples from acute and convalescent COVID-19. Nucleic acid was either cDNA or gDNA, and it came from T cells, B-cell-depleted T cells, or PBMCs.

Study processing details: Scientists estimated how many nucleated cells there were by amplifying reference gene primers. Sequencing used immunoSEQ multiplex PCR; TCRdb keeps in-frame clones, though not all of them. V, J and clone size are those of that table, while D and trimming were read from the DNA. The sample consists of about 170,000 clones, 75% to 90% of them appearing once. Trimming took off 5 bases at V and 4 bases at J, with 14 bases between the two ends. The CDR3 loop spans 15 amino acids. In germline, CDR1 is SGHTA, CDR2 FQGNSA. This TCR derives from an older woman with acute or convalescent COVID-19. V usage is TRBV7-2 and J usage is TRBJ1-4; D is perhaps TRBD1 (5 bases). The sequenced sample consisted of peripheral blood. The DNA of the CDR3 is TGTGCCAGCAGCGAACAACGGGGGAATAATGAAAAACTGTTTTTT. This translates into CASSEQRGNNEKLFF.